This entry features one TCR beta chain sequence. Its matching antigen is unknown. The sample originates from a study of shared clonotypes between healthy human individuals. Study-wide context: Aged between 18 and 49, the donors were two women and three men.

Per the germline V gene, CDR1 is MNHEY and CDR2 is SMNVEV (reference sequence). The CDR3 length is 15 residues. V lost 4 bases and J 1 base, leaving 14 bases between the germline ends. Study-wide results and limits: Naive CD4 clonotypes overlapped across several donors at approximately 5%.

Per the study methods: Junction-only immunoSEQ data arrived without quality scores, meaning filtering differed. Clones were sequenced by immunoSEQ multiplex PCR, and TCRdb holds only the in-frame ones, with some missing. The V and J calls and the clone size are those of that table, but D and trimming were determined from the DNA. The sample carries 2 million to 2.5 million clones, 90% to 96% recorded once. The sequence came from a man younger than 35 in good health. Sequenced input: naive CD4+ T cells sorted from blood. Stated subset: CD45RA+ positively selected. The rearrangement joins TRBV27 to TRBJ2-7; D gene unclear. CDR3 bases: TGTGCCAGCAGTTCCGTACAGATGGGATCCTACGAGCAGTACTTC. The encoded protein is CASSSVQMGSYEQYF.